Listed below are T cell receptor beta chains from one sample, sequenced in a study of T cells after yellow fever vaccination. TCRdb analysed the 5' RACE reads with MiXCR anew, one entry per CDR3 protein. The sample yields under 55,000 distinct CDR3 sequences, about 6.3% seen once. Source: CD8+ T cells not binding an NS4B(214-222) dextramer, sorted from PBMCs, taken roughly 47 days after the first yellow fever vaccination. Every receptor here comes from a man younger than 35 who received the YFV17D yellow fever vaccine. CDR3s include the opening cysteine and the closing phenylalanine or tryptophan. The order of the fields is J gene, clone size, V gene, D gene, CDR3 DNA, CDR3 protein. D genes are given only for firm matches. For some rows the clone size is stated as once, few or many, or as a class when expanded; others skip it.

j_call: TRBJ1-6
clone_size: .
v_call: TRBV6-2/TRBV6-3
d_call: TRBD1
cdr3_nt: TGTGCCAGCAGTTACGGGACAGGGAATTCACCCCTCCACTTT
cdr3_aa: CASSYGTGNSPLHF

j_call: TRBJ2-2
clone_size: many
v_call: TRBV29-1
d_call: .
cdr3_nt: TGCAGCGGTCAGACACTGAACACCGGGGAGCTGTTTTTT
cdr3_aa: CSGQTLNTGELFF

j_call: TRBJ1-3
clone_size: many
v_call: TRBV11-2
d_call: TRBD1
cdr3_nt: TGTGCCAGCAGCTTAAGGAGGACCGGGACAGGGGGTTATGATGGAAACACCATATATTTT
cdr3_aa: CASSLRRTGTGGYDGNTIYF

j_call: TRBJ2-1
clone_size: .
v_call: TRBV11-3
d_call: TRBD2
cdr3_nt: TGTGCCAGCTCACCTAGCGGGGGGCGGTGGCAGTTCTTC
cdr3_aa: CASSPSGGRWQFF

j_call: TRBJ1-3
clone_size: few
v_call: TRBV19
d_call: .
cdr3_nt: TGTGCCAGTAGTGACCCTTCTGGAAACACCATATATTTT
cdr3_aa: CASSDPSGNTIYF

j_call: TRBJ2-5
clone_size: many
v_call: TRBV2
d_call: TRBD2
cdr3_nt: TGTGCCAGCAGTGAACTAGCGGGACCCCAAGAGACCCAGTACTTC
cdr3_aa: CASSELAGPQETQYF

j_call: TRBJ2-7
clone_size: many
v_call: TRBV12-3/TRBV12-4
d_call: .
cdr3_nt: TGTGCCAGCAGTTTGGGGTCCGAGCAGTACTTC
cdr3_aa: CASSLGSEQYF

j_call: TRBJ2-7
clone_size: few
v_call: TRBV12-3/TRBV12-4
d_call: .
cdr3_nt: TGTGCCAGCAGTTTGGGAGTGGGCGGGAACTCCTACGAGCAGTACTTC
cdr3_aa: CASSLGVGGNSYEQYF

j_call: TRBJ1-6
clone_size: few
v_call: TRBV6-2/TRBV6-3
d_call: .
cdr3_nt: TGTGCCAGCAGAGGGGGGTCGAATTCACCCCTCCACTTT
cdr3_aa: CASRGGSNSPLHF

j_call: TRBJ2-2
clone_size: once
v_call: TRBV19
d_call: .
cdr3_nt: TGTGCCAGTAGTAGTGCACAGCACACCGGGGAGCTGTTTTTT
cdr3_aa: CASSSAQHTGELFF

j_call: TRBJ1-1
clone_size: many
v_call: TRBV7-2
d_call: .
cdr3_nt: TGTGCCAGCAGCTTAGGAAGGACGCCGATAAACACTGAAGCTTTCTTT
cdr3_aa: CASSLGRTPINTEAFF

j_call: TRBJ1-1
clone_size: many
v_call: TRBV3-1
d_call: .
cdr3_nt: TGTGCCAGCAGCCAACGTGAAAGATACACTGAAGCTTTCTTT
cdr3_aa: CASSQRERYTEAFF

j_call: TRBJ2-1
clone_size: few
v_call: TRBV29-1
d_call: .
cdr3_nt: TGCAGCGTTGAAGAAGGCCCCTACAATGAGCAGTTCTTC
cdr3_aa: CSVEEGPYNEQFF

j_call: TRBJ2-1
clone_size: few
v_call: TRBV3-1
d_call: TRBD1
cdr3_nt: TGTGCCAGCAGCCCCGACAGGGGCAGCTCCTACAATGAGCAGTTCTTC
cdr3_aa: CASSPDRGSSYNEQFF